This T cell receptor (beta chain) was retrieved from a study of blood T cells in healthy people across ages. Study-wide results and limits: With age, beta diversity per million T cells declined roughly linearly, significantly by about 40.

The use of a sample-barcoded 5' primer and a J-beta primer mix characterized a second PCR of roughly 6 to 11 cycles. Every molecule of cDNA carried a tag from a template-switch adaptor with 12 random nucleotides. The study obtained at least 2.5 million CDR3-containing paired-end reads from every sample. TCRdb analysed the 5' RACE reads with MiXCR anew, one entry per CDR3 protein. The sample consists of under 850,000 distinct CDR3 sequences, 35% to 40% of them appearing once. This clonotype was seen a few times. What it binds is unknown. The CDR3 totals 13 residues. Trimming cost V 8 bases and J 5 bases, with 15 bases left between them. Per the germline V gene, CDR1 is MNHEY and CDR2 is SVGAGI.

The source of this sequence is a young man in good health. What was sequenced was blood. V usage is TRBV6-5 and J usage is TRBJ1-1; possibly TRBD1 for D (6 bases). The CDR3 sequence is CASSYPGETEAFF. The CDR3 DNA sequence: TGTGCCAGCTCCTACCCAGGGGAAACTGAAGCTTTCTTT.